Presented here are 32 T cell receptor beta chains from one specimen sequenced in a study of lymphopenia after photon versus proton radiotherapy. Only in-frame clones appear in the TCRdb table, and some are missing; sequencing was by immunoSEQ multiplex PCR. The sample contains 89,000 or so clones, around four fifths of which appear only once. Source: peripheral blood, taken from a patient treated with proton-based radiotherapy. Every receptor here comes from a man aged 60-69 years with pancreatic cancer.

A remark on this clone: Its ends do not fully match the called genes, so a read error is possible. The chain links TRBV7-7 to TRBJ1-4; D remains unclear. The CDR3 length is 13 residues. Per the germline V gene, CDR1 is SSHAT and CDR2 is FNYEAQ (reference sequence). CDR3 nucleotides: TGTGCTAGCAGCTTAGCGGGGAAGGAAAAACTGTTTTTT. This gives the protein CASSLAGKEKLFF. The full variable domain, completed using reference TRBV7-7 and TRBJ1-4, is GAGVSQSPRYKVTKRGQDVTLRCDPISSHATLYWYQQALGQGPEFLTYFNYEAQPDKSGLPSDRFSAERPEGSISTLTIQRTEQRDSAMYRCASSLAGKEKLFFGSGTQLSVL.

The chain carries TRBV2 and TRBJ1-1; unclear D gene. CDR3 length equals 15 residues. The germline gives CDR1 SNHLY, CDR2 FYNNEI. V was shortened by 9 bases and J by 3 bases, with 20 bases between the two germline ends. The CDR3 DNA is TGTGCCAGTGCGCCCCTATCCACCGGGGACACTGAAGCTTTCTTT. Its protein is CASAPLSTGDTEAFF.

The V call is TRBV19, the J call TRBJ1-1; 7 nucleotides align to TRBD1. The CDR3 is 13 residues long. The germline CDR1 and CDR2 sequences are LNHDA and SQIVND (reference sequence). The ends lost 9 bases at V and 0 bases at J; junction bases unmatched: 4. The CDR3 DNA reads as TGTGCCAGCAGACAGGGTTTGAACACTGAAGCTTTCTTT. Encoded protein: CASRQGLNTEAFF.

The genes are TRBV7-9 and TRBJ2-3; D unclear. Deletions cut 1 base from V and 6 bases from J, with 5 bases between. Germline CDR1 and CDR2: SEHNR and FQNEAQ (reference sequence). This CDR3 has 12 residues. This CDR3 is CASSLELDTQYF. In nucleotides, the CDR3 is TGTGCCAGCAGCTTAGAGTTGGATACGCAGTATTTT.

This rearrangement joins TRBV5-1 to TRBJ2-5; 8 bases are shared with TRBD2. CDR1 and CDR2 (germline): SGHRS, YFSETQ. V lost 0 bases to trimming and J lost 4 bases; unmatched junction nucleotides: 2. This CDR3 has 14 amino acids. This chain's CDR3 is CASSLVAGTETQYF. The CDR3 DNA follows: TGCGCCAGCAGCTTGGTAGCGGGAACAGAGACCCAGTACTTC.

This clone was detected only a few times. V usage is TRBV6-1 and J usage is TRBJ2-5; no clear D gene. This CDR3 is 13 amino acids long. The V end was cut by 4 bases, the J end by 0 bases, with 6 bases between. Per the germline V gene, CDR1 is MNHNS and CDR2 is SASEGT. CDR3 protein: CASSVIYQETQYF. The CDR3 coding sequence is TGTGCCAGCAGTGTGATATACCAAGAGACCCAGTACTTC.

The genes are TRBV7-2 and TRBJ2-5, with D possibly being TRBD2 (5 bases). Trimming stripped 3 bases from V and 5 bases from J, with 13 bases between. From germline, CDR1 is SGHTA and CDR2 FQGNSA. The CDR3 consists of 14 residues. CDR3 DNA sequence: TGTGCCAGCAGCTTGGCCGGGGTAAGGGAGACCCAGTACTTC. This translates into CASSLAGVRETQYF.

The chain recombines TRBV7-2 with TRBJ2-3, with D possibly matching TRBD1 (5 bases). V dropped 6 bases and J dropped 0 bases, with 13 bases sitting between them. Germline CDR1 SGHTA, CDR2 FQGNSA. CDR3 length: 15 residues. The CDR3 reads CASSPQGLSTDTQYF. For the CDR3, the DNA is TGTGCCAGCAGTCCCCAGGGCCTGAGCACAGATACGCAGTATTTT.

As to this clone: This sample includes further DNA sequences coding for the same CDR3. The genes are TRBV7-6 and TRBJ1-2; 7 positions match TRBD1. This CDR3 is 13 amino acids long. Trimming cost V 5 bases and J 8 bases; bases outside gene matches: 8. CDR1 and CDR2 (germline): SGHVS, FNYEAQ. Written as DNA, the CDR3 is TGTGCCAGCAGCAGCCGACAGGGCGGGGGCTACACCTTC. It specifies CASSSRQGGGYTF. The complete variable domain, with remaining parts taken from reference TRBV7-6 and TRBJ1-2, reads GAGVSQSPRYKVTKRGQDVALRCDPISGHVSLYWYRQALGQGPEFLTYFNYEAQQDKSGLPNDRFSAERPEGSISTLTIQRTEQRDSAMYRCASSSRQGGGYTFGSGTRLTVV.

This chain links TRBV9 with TRBJ2-1, with 12 bases aligning to TRBD2. This CDR3 comprises 16 residues. Per the germline V gene, CDR1 is SGDLS and CDR2 is YYNGEE. The J segment lost 7 bases and the V segment lost 4 bases, leaving 9 bases of the junction unmatched. CDR3 in DNA: TGTGCCAGCAGCACCACGACTAGCGGGAGAGGGAATGAGCAGTTCTTC. Translating it yields CASSTTTSGRGNEQFF.

The chain couples TRBV28 to TRBJ1-2; TRBD1 matches at 9 bases. Germline CDR1 MDHEN, CDR2 SYDVKM. V dropped 2 bases and J dropped 12; count of bases not matched to a gene: 4. The CDR3 contains 12 residues. The CDR3 bases are TGTGCCAGCAGTTTAGTGGGACAGGGAGACACCTTC. It yields the protein CASSLVGQGDTF.

This chain connects TRBV21-1 to TRBJ2-7; the table calls TRBD1, which could not be checked here. TRBV21-1 is a pseudogene locus. CDR3 size: 14 residues. The CDR3 sequence: CASSKGASSYEQYF. The DNA of the CDR3 is TGTGCCAGCAGCAAGGGCGCCAGCTCCTACGAGCAGTACTTC.

The chain combines TRBV7-2 with TRBJ2-7; 9 bases match TRBD1. The V gene end was trimmed by 5 bases and the J gene end by 3 bases; junction bases not matched to a gene: 11. This CDR3 comprises 16 residues. Germline V gene lookup returns CDR1 SGHTA and CDR2 FQGNSA. DNA of the CDR3: TGTGCCAGCAGCGAATACAGGGGGCGCAGAGACTACGAGCAGTACTTC. This gives the protein CASSEYRGRRDYEQYF. The whole variable domain, filled in from reference TRBV7-2 and TRBJ2-7, reads GAGVSQSPSNKVTEKGKDVELRCDPISGHTALYWYRQSLGQGLEFLIYFQGNSAPDKSGLPSDRFSAERTGGSVSTLTIQRTQQEDSAVYLCASSEYRGRRDYEQYFGPGTRLTVT.

This sequence joins TRBV30 and TRBJ2-1; 11 bases fit TRBD2. Germline lookup yields CDR1 GTSNPN and CDR2 SVGIG (reference sequence). The CDR3 totals 17 residues. The V gene end was trimmed by 5 bases and the J gene end by 0 bases; junction bases not matched to a gene: 9. Here the CDR3 reads CAWGILAGGFSYNEQFF. In DNA, the CDR3 is TGTGCCTGGGGGATCCTAGCGGGAGGCTTCTCCTACAATGAGCAGTTCTTC. Variable domain in full (rest from reference TRBV30 and TRBJ2-1): SQTIHQWPATLVQPVGSPLSLECTVEGTSNPNLYWYRQAAGRGLQLLFYSVGIGQISSEVPQNLSASRPQDRQFILSSKKLLLSDSGFYLCAWGILAGGFSYNEQFFGPGTRLTVL.

This clone was seen just once. The rearrangement uses TRBV9 and TRBJ2-5; 7 bases are shared with TRBD2. In germline, CDR1 is SGDLS, CDR2 YYNGEE. The CDR3 is made up of 17 amino acids. V lost 4 bases to trimming and J lost 4 bases; unmatched junction nucleotides: 16. The CDR3 DNA sequence: TGTGCCAGCAGCTCCTATAGCGGGCTTAATACCAGAGAGACCCAGTACTTC. This codes for CASSSYSGLNTRETQYF.

The V and J genes are TRBV5-1 and TRBJ1-6, with D perhaps TRBD1 (5 bases). V lost 1 base and J 10 bases, leaving 15 bases between the germline ends. The germline V gene encodes CDR1 SGHRS and CDR2 YFSETQ. The CDR3 extends over 15 amino acids. The CDR3 DNA reads as TGCGCCAGCAGCTTGTCCTCAGGGAGGCAGTCACCCCTCCACTTT. Protein product: CASSLSSGRQSPLHF.

The J gene is TRBJ2-5, the V gene TRBV7-9; 10 nucleotides agree with TRBD2. Germline assignment: CDR1 SEHNR and CDR2 FQNEAQ (reference sequence). The length of the CDR3 is 19 residues. J was trimmed by 5 bases and V by 5 bases; bases with no gene match: 20. CDR3 nucleotides: TGTGCCAGCAGCGACCTTGTAGGTGTGGAGCGGGAGGGCCGGGAGACCCAGTACTTC. Protein product: CASSDLVGVEREGRETQYF.

The chain couples TRBV21-1 to TRBJ2-2; TRBD2, the table's D call, lacks a check against the DNA. TRBV21-1 is labeled a pseudogene. The CDR3 sequence is 19 residues long. The CDR3 loop is CASSKGSGLAGGSTGELFF. The CDR3 DNA reads TGTGCCAGCAGCAAAGGATCTGGACTAGCGGGAGGATCCACCGGGGAGCTGTTTTTT.

The rearrangement uses TRBV5-1 and TRBJ2-7; 11 positions agree with TRBD2. Germline V lookup: CDR1 SGHRS, CDR2 YFSETQ. The ends lost 4 bases at V and 0 bases at J; junction bases unmatched: 9. This CDR3 is built from 17 residues. Here the CDR3 DNA reads TGCGCCAGCAGCCAGGGACTAGCGGTTAGTAGCTCCTACGAGCAGTACTTC. This translates into CASSQGLAVSSSYEQYF.

The J gene is TRBJ2-5, the V gene TRBV30; D unclear. This CDR3 comprises 8 residues. Germline V gives CDR1 GTSNPN, CDR2 SVGIG (reference sequence). V was shortened by 7 bases and J by 7 bases, with 4 bases between the two germline ends. The CDR3 DNA is TGTGCCTATGGGACCCAGTACTTC. Its protein is CAYGTQYF.

This sequence joins TRBV11-3 and TRBJ2-3; the match to TRBD1 covers 7 bases. The CDR3 is 15 amino acids. V shed 4 bases, J shed 2 bases, and the junction held 6 bases outside the gene matches. Germline-derived CDR1 and CDR2 are SGHNT and YENEEA. The CDR3 reads CASSSRQGPTDTQYF. The CDR3 region has the DNA TGTGCCAGCAGCTCTCGACAGGGCCCCACAGATACGCAGTATTTT.

The chain employs TRBV6-5 and TRBJ1-2; no clear D gene. Per germline, CDR1 MNHEY and CDR2 SVGAGI. The V end lost 8 bases, the J end lost 4 bases, and 8 bases lay between the germline ends. This CDR3 spans 11 amino acids. The CDR3 sequence: CASLAAYGYTF. The CDR3 region has the DNA TGTGCCAGCTTGGCAGCCTATGGCTACACCTTC.

V gene TRBV28 combines with J gene TRBJ2-1, with TRBD2 matching over 7 bases. The CDR3 is 15 residues long. Losses at the gene ends were 6 bases for V and 0 bases for J; bases not matched to a gene: 5. CDR1 and CDR2 from the germline V gene are MDHEN and SYDVKM. The CDR3 is CASSHSGFSYNEQFF. The CDR3 DNA follows: TGTGCCAGCAGCCATAGCGGGTTCTCCTACAATGAGCAGTTCTTC.

The CDR3 bases are TGTGCCAGCAGTTCCAGGACTAGCGGGAGAAACAATGAGCAGTTCTTC. Translation gives CASSSRTSGRNNEQFF. The rearrangement joins TRBV6-5 to TRBJ2-1, with TRBD2 matching 13 bases. The junction had 5 bases not matched to a gene; V was cut back by 4 bases and J by 5 bases. Germline loops: CDR1 MNHEY, CDR2 SVGAGI. There are 16 residues in the CDR3.

The rearrangement uses TRBV11-2 and TRBJ2-1, with D hard to call. Per germline, CDR1 SGHAT and CDR2 FQNNGV. Trimming left V 3 bases short and J 6 bases short, with 9 bases between. The CDR3 sequence is 13 residues long. As DNA, the CDR3 is TGTGCCAGCAGCTTCTCCCCCGGCAATGAGCAGTTCTTC. It translates to CASSFSPGNEQFF. Supplemented by reference TRBV11-2 and TRBJ2-1, the full variable domain reads EAGVAQSPRYKIIEKRQSVAFWCNPISGHATLYWYQQILGQGPKLLIQFQNNGVVDDSQLPKDRFSAERLKGVDSTLKIQPAKLEDSAVYLCASSFSPGNEQFFGPGTRLTVL.

The chain recombines TRBV9 with TRBJ2-7, with D perhaps TRBD1 (6 bases). Germline V gives CDR1 SGDLS, CDR2 YYNGEE. This CDR3 spans 13 amino acids. V was clipped by 3 bases and J by 5 bases, with 12 bases between them. CDR3 DNA sequence: TGTGCCAGCAGCGCCACAGGGATTCACGAGCAGTACTTC. This translates into CASSATGIHEQYF.

In DNA form, the CDR3 reads TGTGCCAGCAGTTCGGCCAATCAGCCCCAGCATTTT. Its protein is CASSSANQPQHF. V is TRBV6-6 and J is TRBJ1-5, with unresolved D. The length of the CDR3 is 12 residues. Germline CDR1 is MNHNY and CDR2 is SVGAGI (reference sequence). Trimming took 4 bases from V and 3 from J, leaving 4 bases between them.

A single count supports this clone. The CDR3 nucleotides read TGTGCCATCAGTGATGACAGAGGGAACTATGGCTACACCTTC. It is translated as CAISDDRGNYGYTF. The V and J genes are TRBV10-3 and TRBJ1-2; perhaps TRBD1 as D (5 bases). The CDR3 loop spans 14 amino acids. Trimming cost V 3 bases and J 2 bases, with 10 bases left between them. The V gene's germline CDR1 is ENHRY and CDR2 SYGVKD.

The chain employs TRBV5-3 and TRBJ1-4; D might be TRBD1 (6 bases). TRBV5-3 falls under the ORF class, with uncertain function. The CDR3 consists of 13 residues. V was cut by 4 bases and J by 4 bases, with 8 bases left in between. CDR3 sequence (DNA): TGTGCCAGAAGCGGACAGATTAATGAAAAACTGTTTTTT. Residues: CARSGQINEKLFF.

The chain employs TRBV21-1 and TRBJ2-7; the listed D gene, TRBD2, was not tested against the DNA. TRBV21-1 is a documented pseudogene. The CDR3 has 13 residues. The CDR3 protein is CASERWENYEQYF. CDR3 nucleotides: TGTGCCAGCGAAAGATGGGAGAACTACGAGCAGTACTTC.

This chain connects TRBV19 to TRBJ1-6; TRBD1 matches 11 bases. V lost 3 bases and J lost 16; bases outside the gene matches: 8. This CDR3 is 14 amino acids long. The germline V gene encodes CDR1 LNHDA and CDR2 SQIVND (reference sequence). The CDR3 protein is CASSILDRGQPLHF. The CDR3 DNA reads as TGTGCCAGTAGTATCTTGGACAGGGGGCAGCCTCTCCACTTT.

The chain carries TRBV6-5 and TRBJ2-7, with D possibly matching TRBD1 (5 bases). The CDR3 sequence is 9 residues long. Looked up from germline, CDR1 is MNHEY and CDR2 is SVGAGI. CDR3 DNA sequence: TGTGCCAGCAGAAGGGGTAGGGTAGTC. It yields the protein CASRRGRVV.